The 5 T cell receptor beta chains presented below share a single source sample, sequenced in a study of T cell responses to AZD1222 COVID-19 vaccine. TCRdb keeps only in-frame clones here, not all; method: immunoSEQ multiplex PCR. The profile shows roughly 110,000 clones, roughly 88% of them singletons. Sample: peripheral blood, taken on day 0 of AZD1222 vaccination. Receptor source: an adult in good health.

This chain links TRBV3-1 (or the pseudogene TRBV3-2) with TRBJ1-1, with D perhaps TRBD1 (6 bases). This CDR3 is built from 15 residues. CDR1 LGHDT and CDR2 YNNKEL come from the germline V gene (reference sequence). V was pared by 5 bases and J by 1 base, with 14 bases between. The CDR3 sequence: CASSYTAGANTEAFF. The CDR3 DNA follows: TGTGCCAGCAGCTATACAGCAGGGGCGAACACTGAAGCTTTCTTT.

The V call is TRBV7-9, the J call TRBJ2-5; D is perhaps TRBD2 (6 bases). The germline CDR1 and CDR2 sequences are SEHNR and FQNEAQ (reference sequence). The CDR3 has 14 amino acids. V was pared by 5 bases and J by 3 bases, with 13 bases between. Here the CDR3 DNA reads TGTGCCAGCAGCCGCCCGTCTAGCGAAGAGACCCAGTACTTC. Translating it yields CASSRPSSEETQYF.

This chain connects TRBV5-4 to TRBJ2-2; TRBD2 aligns across 13 bases. This CDR3 contains 17 residues. Unmatched junction bases numbered 7, after V lost 4 bases and J lost 4 bases. Germline V gene lookup returns CDR1 SGHNT and CDR2 YYREEE (reference sequence). The chain's CDR3 is CASSGPGLAGSTGELFF. In DNA form, the CDR3 reads TGTGCCAGCAGCGGCCCGGGACTAGCGGGATCCACCGGGGAGCTGTTTTTT.

CDR3 nucleotide sequence: TGTGCCAGCAGCGATAACCCCAGGACAGGGAAGGACGAGCAGTACTTC. Its translation is CASSDNPRTGKDEQYF. The chain joins TRBV7-9 to TRBJ2-7, with 8 bases that match TRBD1. V lost 5 bases to trimming and J lost 5 bases; unmatched junction nucleotides: 14. There are 16 residues in the CDR3. Germline V gene lookup returns CDR1 SEHNR and CDR2 FQNEAQ (reference sequence).

The chain has TRBV7-9 and TRBJ1-6, with 11 positions matching TRBD1. The V segment lost 5 bases and the J segment 7 bases; nucleotides outside the gene matches: 7. Germline values: CDR1 SEHNR, CDR2 FQNEAQ (reference sequence). This CDR3 has 16 residues. The CDR3: CASSDGQGAGNSPLHF. For the CDR3, the DNA is TGTGCCAGCAGCGACGGACAGGGGGCTGGGAATTCACCCCTCCACTTT.